Shown below are 8 T cell receptor beta chains from a single sample sequenced in a study of control samples from healthy donors and cancer patients. Sequencing was performed with immunoSEQ multiplex PCR; in TCRdb, only in-frame clones are kept and a portion is missing. This table holds approximately 190,000 clones, 91% found once. Sequenced sample: blood. All receptors come from a man aged 25 to 40 in good health.

This clone has a single count. This chain uses TRBV12-3 or TRBV12-4 with TRBJ1-4; 10 bases fit TRBD1. The CDR3 is 13 amino acids. J lost 7 bases, V lost 6 bases, and 2 bases had no gene match. CDR3 in amino acids: CASSRDRGEKLFF. The DNA of the CDR3 is TGTGCCAGCAGCCGGGACAGGGGTGAAAAACTGTTTTTT.

The chain recombines TRBV20-1 with TRBJ2-3; TRBD1 agrees at 12 bases. Germline V lookup: CDR1 DFQATT, CDR2 SNEGSKA (reference sequence). The junction had 8 bases not matched to a gene; V was cut back by 3 bases and J by 4 bases. CDR3 length: 16 amino acids. The CDR3 region is CSASHGTGGIADTQYF. CDR3 bases: TGCAGTGCTAGTCACGGGACAGGGGGCATCGCAGATACGCAGTATTTT.

This rearrangement joins TRBV3-1 (or the pseudogene TRBV3-2) to TRBJ2-7; D may be TRBD1 or TRBD2 (6 bases each). From germline, CDR1 is LGHDT and CDR2 YNNKEL (reference sequence). The CDR3 is made up of 14 amino acids. V lost 4 bases and J lost 4, with 14 bases in between. CDR3 sequence: CASSPGGRGYEQYF. In DNA form, the CDR3 reads TGTGCCAGCAGCCCCGGGGGCCGCGGGTACGAGCAGTACTTC.

The gene calls are TRBV5-1 and TRBJ2-3; D uncertain. V shed 5 bases and J shed 4 bases, with 11 bases lying between them. This CDR3 has 13 residues. In germline, CDR1 is SGHRS, CDR2 YFSETQ. For the CDR3, the DNA is TGCGCCAGCAGTAAGAATCCCTCAGATACGCAGTATTTT. This encodes CASSKNPSDTQYF.

J is TRBJ1-2 and V is TRBV19; TRBD1 is a possible D gene (5 bases). The CDR3 runs 13 residues. Trimming shortened V by 5 bases and J by 5 bases, and 12 bases separated the two germline ends. CDR1 and CDR2 from the germline V gene are LNHDA and SQIVND (reference sequence). CDR3 nucleotide sequence: TGTGCCAGTAGTCTGGTTGGGGCGTATGGCTACACCTTC. It specifies CASSLVGAYGYTF.

The chain joins TRBV2 to TRBJ2-6, with D possibly TRBD1 on 5 matching bases. Trimming pared 8 bases from V and 4 bases from J, leaving 24 bases between. CDR1 SNHLY and CDR2 FYNNEI come from the germline V gene. The CDR3 length is 18 residues. The CDR3 protein is CASSTSLGDSWGANVLTF. The CDR3 DNA follows: TGTGCCAGCTCCACCTCCCTAGGGGATTCCTGGGGGGCCAACGTCCTGACTTTC.

The chain links TRBV7-2 to TRBJ2-6; weak D call: TRBD1 (5 bases). V was cut by 0 bases and J by 2 bases, with 17 bases left in between. The CDR3 extends over 19 amino acids. Germline values: CDR1 SGHTA, CDR2 FQGNSA. CDR3 protein: CASSLAKFRQTTGANVLTF. The DNA of the CDR3 is TGTGCCAGCAGCTTAGCCAAATTCAGACAGACAACTGGGGCCAACGTCCTGACTTTC. Supplemented by reference TRBV7-2 and TRBJ2-6, the full variable domain reads GAGVSQSPSNKVTEKGKDVELRCDPISGHTALYWYRQSLGQGLEFLIYFQGNSAPDKSGLPSDRFSAERTGGSVSTLTIQRTQQEDSAVYLCASSLAKFRQTTGANVLTFGAGSRLTVL.

In regard to this clone: The junction differs from germline at one of its ends, possibly a read error. CDR3 bases: TGCGCCAGCAGTCAAGTTTGGACAGGGGGCGGGTACGAGCAGTACTTC. Translated, it gives CASSQVWTGGGYEQYF. V and J are TRBV4-1 and TRBJ2-7, with 11 nucleotides matching TRBD1. Germline V CDR1 and CDR2: MGHRA, YSYEKL. This CDR3 region has 16 residues.